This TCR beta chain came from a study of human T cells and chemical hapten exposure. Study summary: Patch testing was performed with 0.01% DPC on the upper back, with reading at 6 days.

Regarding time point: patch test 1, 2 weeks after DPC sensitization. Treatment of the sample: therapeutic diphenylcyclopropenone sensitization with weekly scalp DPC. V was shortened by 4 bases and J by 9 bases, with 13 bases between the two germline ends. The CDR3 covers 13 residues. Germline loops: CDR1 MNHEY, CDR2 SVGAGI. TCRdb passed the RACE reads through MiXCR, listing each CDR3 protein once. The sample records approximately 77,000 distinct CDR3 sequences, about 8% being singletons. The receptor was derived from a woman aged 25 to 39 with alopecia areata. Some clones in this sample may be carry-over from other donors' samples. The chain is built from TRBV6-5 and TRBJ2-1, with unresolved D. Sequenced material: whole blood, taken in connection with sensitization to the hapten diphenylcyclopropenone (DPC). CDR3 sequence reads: CASSLGLDGEQFF. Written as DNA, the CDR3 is TGTGCCAGCAGTTTAGGGCTGGACGGTGAGCAGTTCTTC.